This T cell receptor beta chain was captured by sequencing in a study of Graves' ophthalmopathy and Graves' hyperthyroidism. CDR3 size: 16 residues. Germline-derived CDR1 and CDR2 are SEHNR and FQNEAQ (reference sequence). The junction had 7 bases not matched to a gene; V was cut back by 3 bases and J by 9 bases. Amplification of the TCR beta CDR3 regions used RNA transcripts (as template). Second-round multiplex PCR followed a first-round RT-PCR using HTBI primers. MiXCR, applied by TCRdb to the multiplex PCR reads, yields one record per CDR3 protein. The sample has tens of thousands of distinct CDR3 sequences, 50% seen once.

This TCR came from an adult woman with stable Graves' hyperthyroidism. J is TRBJ1-6 and V is TRBV7-9, with 11 bases matching TRBD1. Sequences were obtained from peripheral blood. The CDR3 sequence: CASSFPPGTGGSPLHF. The DNA for the CDR3 is TGTGCCAGCAGCTTCCCACCCGGGACAGGGGGTTCACCCCTCCACTTT.